These T cell receptor beta chains were read from a single sample in a study of T cell responses to AZD1222 COVID-19 vaccine. Clones were sequenced by immunoSEQ multiplex PCR, and TCRdb holds only the in-frame ones, with some missing. The repertoire has 80,000 to 95,000 clones, approximately 87% of them found once; the top ten carry roughly 5.1%. Sample: peripheral blood, taken on day 0 of MenACWY control vaccination. These receptors all come from an adult in good health. CDR3s include the opening cysteine and the closing phenylalanine or tryptophan. Fields, in order: D gene, V gene, J gene, CDR3 protein, CDR3 DNA. A D gene is named only where the DNA matches it firmly.

>TRBD1|TRBV7-9|TRBJ1-1
CASTLGQHTEAFF
TGTGCCAGCACCCTGGGACAGCACACTGAAGCTTTCTTT
>.|TRBV4-3|TRBJ1-4
CASSQAGRDSEKLFF
TGCGCCAGCAGCCAAGCAGGGAGGGATAGTGAAAAACTGTTTTTT
>.|TRBV7-9|TRBJ1-3
CASSRPILSGNTIYF
TGTGCCAGCAGCCGGCCGATCCTCTCTGGAAACACCATATATTTT
>TRBD1|TRBV24-1|TRBJ1-1
CATSDLTGGSAFF
TGTGCCACCAGTGATTTGACAGGGGGATCAGCTTTCTTT
>.|TRBV6-2/TRBV6-3|TRBJ1-2
CASSYSRGGAGYTF
TGTGCCAGCAGTTACTCGAGAGGGGGAGCCGGCTACACCTTC
>TRBD1|TRBV11-2|TRBJ1-2
CASSEMGQEFYGYTF
TGTGCCAGCAGCGAAATGGGACAGGAGTTTTATGGCTACACCTTC
>.|TRBV28|TRBJ1-1
CASITGLTGEAFF
TGTGCCAGCATAACCGGACTAACGGGTGAAGCTTTCTTT
>.|TRBV19|TRBJ1-1
CASSTLPPNTEAFF
TGTGCCAGTAGTACTCTTCCTCCCAACACTGAAGCTTTCTTT
>.|TRBV10-3|TRBJ2-7
CAISEGRSYSYEQYF
TGTGCCATCAGTGAGGGAAGGAGTTACTCCTACGAGCAGTACTTC
>.|TRBV2|TRBJ2-2
CASSTTVSGTGELFF
TGTGCCAGCAGTACGACCGTATCAGGGACCGGGGAGCTGTTTTTT